This T cell receptor (beta chain) emerged from a study of OX40 agonist ivuxolimab in advanced cancers. Looking at the study overall: Patients receiving dose escalation had hepatocellular carcinoma, melanoma, renal cell or head and neck cancer. Past anti-PD-1, anti-PD-L1 or anti-CTLA-4 therapy was accepted, and 40% had received some.

At cycle 4 day 1, cycle 7 day 1, and baseline, blood was sampled. Method: immunoSEQ multiplex PCR; TCRdb's copy keeps in-frame clones and lacks some. The sample has some 44,000 clones, over 65% seen once; the top ten hold more than 20%. Study findings and constraints: CD4+ and CD8+ blood T cells expanded clonally by week 6 at 0.1 to 3.0 mg/kg.

V was pared by 1 base and J by 0 bases, with 9 bases between. The length of the CDR3 is 15 residues. The germline gives CDR1 SGDLS, CDR2 YYNGEE. With regard to this clone: Its antigen is currently unknown. The sample holds other DNA sequences that translate to the same CDR3.

The sample was CD4+ or CD8+ T cells sorted from blood, taken in a trial of the OX40 agonist ivuxolimab. The V and J genes are TRBV9 and TRBJ2-3, with D perhaps matching TRBD2 (5 bases). The TCR comes from an adult with an advanced solid tumor such as melanoma, head and neck, liver or kidney cancer. The CDR3: CASSVTRLSTDTQYF. CDR3 DNA sequence: TGTGCCAGCAGCGTAACCCGACTAAGCACAGATACGCAGTATTTT.